Each of the 12 T cell receptor beta chains below was sequenced from the same sample in a study of response to subunit inactivated influenza vaccine. MiXCR, applied by TCRdb to the RT-PCR reads, yields one record per CDR3 protein. The sample has about 530,000 distinct CDR3 sequences; about 10% are singletons. Material: PBMCs from blood, obtained on the day of vaccination. These receptors came from a man aged 50-59 years who received an inactivated influenza vaccine.

In this sample, this clonotype turned up a few times. This chain joins TRBV3-1 and TRBJ1-1, with a possible D match to TRBD1 (5 bases). The ends were cut back, 0 bases at V and 2 bases at J, with 10 bases in the middle. The CDR3 extends over 15 amino acids. The germline V gene encodes CDR1 LGHDT and CDR2 YNNKEL (reference sequence). The CDR3 reads CASSQEEWGNTEAFF. CDR3 DNA: TGTGCCAGCAGCCAAGAGGAATGGGGCAACACTGAAGCTTTCTTT.

The J gene is TRBJ2-7, the V gene TRBV6-5; 12 positions match TRBD1. Germline V gene lookup returns CDR1 MNHEY and CDR2 SVGAGI. V shed 7 bases and J 4 bases; nucleotides not matched to a gene: 8. This CDR3 spans 15 amino acids. CDR3 residues: CASIPPGQGAYEQYF. CDR3 bases: TGTGCCAGCATTCCTCCGGGACAGGGGGCGTACGAGCAGTACTTC.

This clonotype was observed many times. The V and J genes are TRBV7-2 and TRBJ1-1; D not resolved. V was pared by 2 bases and J by 0 bases, with 7 bases between. Per the germline V gene, CDR1 is SGHTA and CDR2 is FQGNSA. CDR3 length: 14 residues. The DNA for the CDR3 is TGTGCCAGCAGCTTACGGGTAGTGAACACTGAAGCTTTCTTT. Amino acid sequence: CASSLRVVNTEAFF. The full variable domain, completed using reference TRBV7-2 and TRBJ1-1, is GAGVSQSPSNKVTEKGKDVELRCDPISGHTALYWYRQSLGQGLEFLIYFQGNSAPDKSGLPSDRFSAERTGGSVSTLTIQRTQQEDSAVYLCASSLRVVNTEAFFGQGTRLTVV.

J is TRBJ2-7 and V is TRBV6-6; D remains unclear. From germline, CDR1 is MNHNY and CDR2 SVGAGI (reference sequence). CDR3 length: 13 residues. Trimming removed 7 bases at V and 0 bases at J, with 10 bases between. CDR3 sequence (DNA): TGTGCCAGCACCCCACAGAGCTCCTACGAGCAGTACTTC. Amino acid sequence: CASTPQSSYEQYF.

This clonotype was counted between two and nine times. The rearrangement uses TRBV20-1 and TRBJ1-5; D gene unclear. The germline CDR1 and CDR2 sequences are DFQATT and SNEGSKA (reference sequence). V lost 0 bases and J 0 bases, leaving 3 bases between the germline ends. This CDR3 is 13 amino acids long. The CDR3 region has the DNA TGCAGTGCTAGAGAGGCTAGCAATCAGCCCCAGCATTTT. It codes for CSAREASNQPQHF.

Ten or more counts support this clonotype. The J gene is TRBJ2-6, the V gene TRBV10-3; TRBD2 is a possible D gene (6 bases). The ends were cut back, 0 bases at V and 2 bases at J, with 17 bases in the middle. The CDR3 contains 19 residues. Germline-derived CDR1 and CDR2 are ENHRY and SYGVKD. CDR3 sequence (DNA): TGTGCCATCAGTGAGTCGATTGGAGGGGAATTTCCTGGGGCCAACGTCCTGACTTTC. As protein: CAISESIGGEFPGANVLTF.

V gene TRBV6-2 or TRBV6-3 combines with J gene TRBJ1-3; unclear D gene. The CDR3 is 14 amino acids. Trimming removed 6 bases from V and 0 bases from J, with 9 bases in between. Germline CDR1 and CDR2: MNHEY and SVGEGT. DNA of the CDR3: TGTGCCAGCAGGAGAGTCAACTCTGGAAACACCATATATTTT. As protein: CASRRVNSGNTIYF.

Many counts were recorded for this clonotype. This chain uses TRBV11-1 with TRBJ2-2; possibly TRBD1 or TRBD2 for D (5 bases each). The V end was cut by 2 bases, the J end by 4 bases, with 20 bases between. Germline V gene data show CDR1 as SGHAT and CDR2 as FQDESV (reference sequence). This CDR3 has 18 amino acids. This chain's CDR3 is CASSLYDRGAEGTGELFF. CDR3 in DNA: TGTGCCAGCAGCTTATATGACCGAGGGGCCGAGGGCACCGGGGAGCTGTTTTTT.

This clonotype was detected only a few times. The V call is TRBV27, the J call TRBJ1-5; D is uncertain. The CDR3 consists of 14 residues. V lost 5 bases, J lost 2 bases, and 10 bases lay in between. Germline CDR1 MNHEY, CDR2 SMNVEV (reference sequence). The CDR3 nucleotides read TGTGCCAGCAGTGCCTCCTGGGGCAATCAGCCCCAGCATTTT. Its translation: CASSASWGNQPQHF.

The V call is TRBV20-1, the J call TRBJ2-1; 7 nucleotides agree with TRBD2. Germline CDR1 reads DFQATT; CDR2 reads SNEGSKA (reference sequence). This CDR3 comprises 17 residues. The V segment lost 4 bases and the J segment 7 bases; nucleotides outside the gene matches: 19. CDR3 DNA: TGCAGTGCTATCGATCCCGACCGAGCGGGAAGAGGGAATGAGCAGTTCTTC. Encoded protein: CSAIDPDRAGRGNEQFF.

The chain carries TRBV6-5 and TRBJ2-3; D is undetermined. Germline V gene data show CDR1 as MNHEY and CDR2 as SVGAGI. The length of the CDR3 is 16 residues. Trimming took off 2 bases at V and 0 bases at J, with 12 bases between the two ends. CDR3 amino acids: CASSYDPGGSTDTQYF. The CDR3 DNA is TGTGCCAGCAGTTACGATCCGGGTGGGAGCACAGATACGCAGTATTTT.

This sequence joins TRBV29-1 and TRBJ2-3; 10 bases align to TRBD2. CDR3 length: 15 amino acids. The V gene's germline CDR1 is SQVTM and CDR2 ANQGSEA. V shed 7 bases, J shed 2 bases, and the junction held 9 bases outside the gene matches. CDR3 sequence: CSATISGRTTDTQYF. The CDR3 DNA is TGCAGCGCTACAATTAGCGGGAGGACCACAGATACGCAGTATTTT.